The sequence of this T cell receptor (beta chain) was determined in a study of T cell repertoires in cytomegalovirus infection. Study-level background: A matching HLA type, together with CMV infection, was signaled by public TCR beta signatures.

Turning to this clonotype: What it binds is unknown.

V was pared by 6 bases and J by 5 bases, with 7 bases between. CDR3 length: 12 amino acids. Per the germline V gene, CDR1 is MDHEN and CDR2 is SYDVKM. Study outcomes and limitations: HLA-C-restricted, CMV-specific TCR beta clonotypes were dominant ex vivo.

TCRdb redid the calling of the reads with MiXCR, one entry per CDR3 protein. Of about 900,000 distinct CDR3 sequences listed, roughly 30% were seen once; the top ten hold roughly an eighth. The J gene is TRBJ1-4, the V gene TRBV28, with D uncertain. The input for sequencing was cultured CD8+ T cells from PBMCs, taken from culture after CMV antigen stimulation. This receptor was taken from a human donor in good health (CMV status not recorded). Some clones in this sample may be carry-over from other donors' samples. CDR3 sequence reads: CASSQPNEKLFF. As DNA, the CDR3 is TGTGCCAGCAGCCAGCCAAATGAAAAACTGTTTTTT. The variable domain in full, with the rest retrieved from reference TRBV28 and TRBJ1-4, is DVKVTQSSRYLVKRTGEKVFLECVQDMDHENMFWYRQDPGLGLRLIYFSYDVKMKEKGDIPEGYSVSREKKERFSLILESASTNQTSMYLCASSQPNEKLFFGSGTQLSVL.